This TCR beta chain stems from a study of shared clonotypes between healthy human individuals (TCRdb year 2020). About the study as a whole: Three men and two women, aged 18 to 49 years, made up the cohort. Per donor, three plates each were used for CD4 naive and CD4 memory, two for CD8 naive, and one for CD8 memory. Blood TCR repertoires of roughly five healthy adults were deeply sequenced to estimate repertoire size and the extent of clonotype sharing between individuals. Libraries were prepared and TCR repertoires were sequenced by different laboratories using diverse techniques, in order to increase sequencing depth and limit assay-specific biases. Per donor, leukapheresis produced somewhere between about 0.94 and 9 billion PBMCs. General findings and caveats noted by the study authors: Larger estimated clonotype richness was generally found for naive subsets than for memory subsets. Pairwise subsampling led to the expectation that sequencing depth would affect the degree of clonotype sharing among donors. Because the study included only a small number of donors, the genetic and exposure-history diversity represented was limited. Sampling was limited to blood, and TCR repertoires in tissue likely differ from TCR repertoires in blood. Incomplete sequencing was indicated by rarefaction of sorted-subset datasets, despite the large sequencing depth. When a handful of donors were compared, the shared fraction of clonotypes was about 5.5% for naive CD4, approximately 3.5% for naive CD8, 2.3% for memory CD4, and less than 0.45% for memory CD8. Higher generation probabilities were observed for clonotypes shared by all four sorted-subset donors than for non-shared clonotypes.

This clone was picked up a small number of times. Its antigen is unknown. No qualities accompany the bases; no much larger clone lies one base away. The donors were healthy, HIV-negative adults who had no recently reported acute infections or vaccinations. Every donor was a Caucasian adult residing in Nashville, Tennessee, USA. CD8 memory samples combined magnetically selected CD45RO+ cells with CCR7-negative CD45RA+ effector memory (TemRA) cells. After blood collection by leukapheresis, PBMCs were isolated using Ficoll-Histopaque density gradient centrifugation and then cryopreserved in the vapor phase of liquid nitrogen. Analytical flow cytometry was used to check the purity and quantity of each magnetically sorted T cell population. From each sorted fraction, genomic DNA was isolated and quantified by UV absorbance on a Nanodrop 2000c. Using the deep immunoSEQ assay, multiplex PCR amplified TCR CDR3 regions from genomic DNA. Extracted genomic DNA from each cell subset was distributed evenly across all wells of several immunoSEQ 96-well plates, and each plate was treated as a replicate. For sorted subsets, 150 to 200 ng genomic DNA, equal to tens of thousands of T cell genomes, was loaded into each replicate PCR. The purified libraries were quantified using a Qubit 3.0 fluorometer, sized with a Bioanalyzer 2100, and then quantified again using the KAPA Library Quantification kit. Each immunoSEQ 96-well plate was sequenced on its own single-read 150-cycle Illumina NextSeq 550 flow cell. In the paper's pipeline: The immunoSEQ output contained only junctional sequences without quality scores, so filtering could not match that applied to full-length reads. Sequences were annotated with PyIR, a Python wrapper for IgBLAST v1.9, and V/J genes and CDR3 were assigned using IMGT germline references. Reads were filtered out if the reads had weak V/J assignments (E-value above 1e-6), no CDR3, stop codons, out-of-frame junctions, or ambiguous translated residues. V3J clonotypes were defined by identical inferred V gene, J gene, and CDR3 amino acid sequence. Percentage overlap between repertoires was calculated by dividing the number of shared unique clonotypes by the size of the smaller repertoire. RTK rarefaction, the Chao1 estimator, and Recon v2.1 estimates of unobserved clonotypes were used to assess repertoire richness. Generation probabilities for all TCRbeta clonotypes obtained by the gDNA method from four donors were computed using OLGA. This is the immuneACCESS table as TCRdb keeps it, with only in-frame sequences that have V and J called. A part of the clones is gone; compared with another copy, unresolved V genes explain less than half, and the rest is unexplained. V and J calls and clone size are those listed in that table; D and trimming were worked out from the DNA. In all, the sample holds under 350,000 clones, and roughly 91% of those were seen once. The ten most abundant clones make up 16% of the sample.

Including the terminal cysteine and phenylalanine, the CDR3 comprises 15 residues. Only the CDR3 region is kept as DNA, spanning 45 bases read in frame from base 1. Trimmed from V: 3 bases; trimmed from J: 6 bases; junction bases lacking a gene match: 7. CDR1 MNHNS and CDR2 SASEGT are derived from the germline V gene. This TCR was sampled from a man in his late teens or twenties in good health. The V and J genes are TRBV6-1 and TRBJ2-3; 9 central bases correspond to TRBD2. The sequenced material came from memory CD8+ T cells sorted from blood. The cell subset or site label here, explained by the study, means: CD45RO+ cells pooled with CCR7-negative TemRA cells. The CDR3 region reads CASSEGASGMDTQYF. The nucleotides read TGTGCCAGCAGTGAGGGGGCTAGCGGGATGGATACGCAGTATTTT.